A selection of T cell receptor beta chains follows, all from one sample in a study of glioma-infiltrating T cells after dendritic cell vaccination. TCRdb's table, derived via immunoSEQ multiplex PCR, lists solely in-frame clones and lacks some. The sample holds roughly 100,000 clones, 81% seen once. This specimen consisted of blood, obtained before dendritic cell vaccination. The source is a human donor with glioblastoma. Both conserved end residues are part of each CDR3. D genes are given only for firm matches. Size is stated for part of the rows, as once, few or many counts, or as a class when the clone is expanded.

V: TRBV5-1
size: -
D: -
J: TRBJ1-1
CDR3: CASSFMTVGEAFF
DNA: TGCGCCAGCAGCTTCATGACAGTCGGTGAAGCTTTCTTT

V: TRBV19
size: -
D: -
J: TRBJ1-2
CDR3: CASTPIRGGGASGYTF
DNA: TGTGCCAGTACCCCCATTCGGGGTGGGGGGGCGAGCGGCTACACCTTC

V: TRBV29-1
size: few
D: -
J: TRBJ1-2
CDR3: CSVYGRGWGYTF
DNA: TGCAGCGTTTATGGTAGGGGTTGGGGCTACACCTTC

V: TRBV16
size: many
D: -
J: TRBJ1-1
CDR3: CASSPSTENTEAFF
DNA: TGTGCCAGCAGCCCATCGACAGAAAACACTGAAGCTTTCTTT

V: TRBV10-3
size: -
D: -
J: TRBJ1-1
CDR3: CAIHGRRAPTEAFF
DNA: TGTGCCATCCACGGTCGCAGGGCCCCCACTGAAGCTTTCTTT

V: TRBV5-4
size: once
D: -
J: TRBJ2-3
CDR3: CASSGGFGGTHTDTQYF
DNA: TGTGCCAGCAGCGGCGGGTTTGGGGGGACCCACACAGATACGCAGTATTTT

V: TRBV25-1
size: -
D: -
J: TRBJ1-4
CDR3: CASTVGANEKLFF
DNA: TGTGCCAGCACGGTAGGGGCTAATGAAAAACTGTTTTTT

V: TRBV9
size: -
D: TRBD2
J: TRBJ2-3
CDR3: CASSVATSGGHTQYF
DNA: TGTGCCAGCAGCGTAGCGACTAGCGGGGGCCATACGCAGTATTTT

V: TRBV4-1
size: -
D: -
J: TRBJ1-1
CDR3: CASSQRTQNTEAFF
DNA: TGCGCCAGCAGCCAACGAACACAGAACACTGAAGCTTTCTTT

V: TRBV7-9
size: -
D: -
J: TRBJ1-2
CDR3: CASSLTGSYGYTF
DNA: TGTGCCAGCAGCTTAACGGGGTCTTATGGCTACACCTTC

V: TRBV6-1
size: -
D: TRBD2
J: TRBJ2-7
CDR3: CASSENVGSGDYYEQYF
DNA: TGTGCCAGCAGTGAAAACGTCGGTAGCGGGGACTACTACGAGCAGTACTTC

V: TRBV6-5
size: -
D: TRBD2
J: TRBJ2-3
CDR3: CASSRGGVNTDTQYF
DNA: TGTGCCAGCAGCCGGGGGGGGGTAAACACAGATACGCAGTATTTT

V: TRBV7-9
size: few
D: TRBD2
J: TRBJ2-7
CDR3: CASSLGTSGGFNEQYF
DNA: TGTGCCAGCAGCTTAGGAACTAGCGGGGGGTTCAACGAGCAGTACTTC

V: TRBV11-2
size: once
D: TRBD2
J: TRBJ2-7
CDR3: CASSPGTSGSLGQYF
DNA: TGTGCCAGCAGCCCGGGGACTAGCGGGAGTCTGGGACAGTACTTC

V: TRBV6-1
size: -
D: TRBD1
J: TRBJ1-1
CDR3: CASSTTGENTEAFF
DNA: TGTGCCAGCAGTACGACAGGGGAGAACACTGAAGCTTTCTTT

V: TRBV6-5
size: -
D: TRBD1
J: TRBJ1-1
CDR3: CASSKRDSPNTEAFF
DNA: TGTGCCAGCAGTAAAAGGGACAGCCCGAACACTGAAGCTTTCTTT

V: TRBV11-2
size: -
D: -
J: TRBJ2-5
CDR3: CASSPRQQETQYF
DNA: TGTGCCAGCAGTCCTAGACAGCAAGAGACCCAGTACTTC

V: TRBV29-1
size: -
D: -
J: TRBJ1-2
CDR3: CSVKRQAVYGYTF
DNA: TGCAGCGTCAAGCGACAGGCGGTCTATGGCTACACCTTC

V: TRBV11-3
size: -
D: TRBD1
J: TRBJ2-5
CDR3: CASNLRSQGQETQYF
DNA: TGTGCCAGCAACCTTCGTTCACAGGGGCAAGAGACCCAGTACTTC

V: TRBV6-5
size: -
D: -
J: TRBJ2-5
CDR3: CASSYSDSQETQYF
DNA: TGTGCCAGCAGCTACTCGGACAGCCAAGAGACCCAGTACTTC

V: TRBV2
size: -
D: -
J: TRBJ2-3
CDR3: CASSTSVGGGYTQYF
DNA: TGTGCCAGCAGTACGAGTGTGGGAGGGGGGTATACGCAGTATTTT

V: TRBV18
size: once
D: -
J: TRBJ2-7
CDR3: CASSRGETGDEQYF
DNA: TGTGCCAGCTCACGGGGGGAGACCGGGGACGAGCAGTACTTC

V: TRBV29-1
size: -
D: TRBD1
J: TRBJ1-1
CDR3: CSGKTGFGNTEAFF
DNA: TGCAGCGGGAAGACAGGGTTCGGGAACACTGAAGCTTTCTTT

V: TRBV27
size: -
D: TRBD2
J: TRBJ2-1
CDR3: CASRPRTSFGEQFF
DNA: TGTGCCAGCAGACCCCGGACTAGTTTTGGTGAGCAGTTCTTC

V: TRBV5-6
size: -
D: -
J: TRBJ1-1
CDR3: CASSLYLWASGDTEAFF
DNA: TGTGCCAGCAGCCTATACCTATGGGCCTCGGGGGACACTGAAGCTTTCTTT

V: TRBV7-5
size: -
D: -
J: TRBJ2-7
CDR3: CVRSFAANYTYEQYF
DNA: TGTGTCAGAAGCTTTGCGGCTAACTATACCTACGAGCAGTACTTC

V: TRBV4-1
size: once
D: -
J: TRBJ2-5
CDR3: CASSQEAKGRREETQYF
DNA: TGCGCCAGCAGCCAAGAAGCAAAAGGAAGGAGGGAGGAGACCCAGTACTTC

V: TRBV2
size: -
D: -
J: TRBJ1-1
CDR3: CASSENEVNTEAFF
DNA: TGTGCCAGCAGTGAGAATGAGGTGAACACTGAAGCTTTCTTT

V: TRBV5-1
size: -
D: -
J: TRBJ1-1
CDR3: CASSLARKNTEAFF
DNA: TGCGCCAGCAGCTTGGCCAGAAAGAACACTGAAGCTTTCTTT

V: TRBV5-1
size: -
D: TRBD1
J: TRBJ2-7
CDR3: CASSLVPQGVGSYEQYF
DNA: TGCGCCAGCAGCTTGGTGCCACAGGGGGTCGGGTCCTACGAGCAGTACTTC

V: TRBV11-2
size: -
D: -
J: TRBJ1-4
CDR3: CASSLERNEKLFF
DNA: TGTGCCAGCAGCTTAGAGCGGAATGAAAAACTGTTTTTT

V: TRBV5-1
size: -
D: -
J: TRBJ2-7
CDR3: CASSASAPYYEQYF
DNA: TGCGCCAGCAGCGCATCTGCCCCCTACTACGAGCAGTACTTC

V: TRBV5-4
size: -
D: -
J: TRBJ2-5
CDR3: CASSPGMRDKETQYF
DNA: TGTGCCAGCAGCCCAGGCATGAGAGACAAAGAGACCCAGTACTTC

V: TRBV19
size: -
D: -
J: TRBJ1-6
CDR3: CASRGRDDSPLHF
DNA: TGTGCCAGTAGGGGCAGGGATGATTCACCCCTCCACTTT

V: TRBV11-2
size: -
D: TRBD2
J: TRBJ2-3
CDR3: CASSGKGLGHVTQYF
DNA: TGTGCCAGCAGCGGGAAGGGACTAGGGCATGTTACGCAGTATTTT

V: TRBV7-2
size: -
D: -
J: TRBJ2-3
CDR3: CASSPEAAGALVRDTQYF
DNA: TGTGCCAGCAGCCCAGAGGCGGCGGGGGCCCTGGTCCGGGATACGCAGTATTTT

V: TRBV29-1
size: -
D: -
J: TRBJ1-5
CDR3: CSVEGPNNRVNQPQHF
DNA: TGCAGCGTTGAGGGCCCAAATAACAGGGTGAATCAGCCCCAGCATTTT

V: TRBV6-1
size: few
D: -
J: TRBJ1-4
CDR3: CASTSYPGKLFF
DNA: TGTGCCAGCACCTCTTACCCCGGTAAACTGTTTTTT

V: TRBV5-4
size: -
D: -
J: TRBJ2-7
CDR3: CASSSDSYEQYF
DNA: TGTGCCAGCAGCTCTGACAGCTACGAGCAGTACTTC

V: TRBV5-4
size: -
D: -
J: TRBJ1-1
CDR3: CASSSMTDHTEAFF
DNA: TGTGCCAGCAGCTCTATGACAGATCACACTGAAGCTTTCTTT

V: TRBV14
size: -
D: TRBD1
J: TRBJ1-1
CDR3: CASSPVEGGWLDTEAFF
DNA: TGTGCCAGCAGCCCCGTTGAAGGGGGCTGGTTGGACACTGAAGCTTTCTTT

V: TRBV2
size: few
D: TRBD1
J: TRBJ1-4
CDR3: CASSEVWTGNEKLFF
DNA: TGTGCCAGCAGCGAGGTTTGGACAGGGAATGAAAAACTGTTTTTT

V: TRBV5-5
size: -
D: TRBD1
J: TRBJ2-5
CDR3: CASSLRFGQGEETQYF
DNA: TGTGCCAGCAGCTTGCGGTTTGGACAGGGGGAAGAGACCCAGTACTTC